This is a list of T cell receptor beta chains from one sample in a study of T cells after yellow fever vaccination. In TCRdb, the 5' RACE reads were re-called with MiXCR into one record per CDR3 protein. The table includes about 120,000 distinct CDR3 sequences, roughly 6.8% detected once. Material: CD4+ T cells sorted from PBMCs, obtained around 45 days after the first yellow fever vaccination. These receptors all stem from a man younger than 35 who received the YFV17D yellow fever vaccine. CDR3s include the opening cysteine and the closing phenylalanine or tryptophan. Fields, in order: V gene, D gene, clone size, J gene, CDR3 protein, CDR3 DNA. The D gene is left open where the match is weak. Clone size appears in some rows only: once, few, many, or a class for an expanded clone.

>TRBV3-1|TRBD1|.|TRBJ2-5
CASSHPGQRETQYF
TGTGCCAGCAGCCACCCGGGACAGCGAGAGACCCAGTACTTC
>TRBV29-1|.|.|TRBJ2-5
CSVGQGNTAQYF
TGCAGCGTTGGTCAGGGGAATACGGCCCAGTACTTC
>TRBV10-3|.|many|TRBJ1-6
CAIREAGDNSPLHF
TGTGCCATCAGGGAAGCCGGCGATAATTCACCCCTCCACTTT
>TRBV6-5|.|many|TRBJ1-5
CASSYSRWGRQPQHF
TGTGCCAGCAGTTACTCGAGATGGGGGAGGCAGCCCCAGCATTTT
>TRBV20-1|TRBD2|many|TRBJ2-1
CSARGKEAGPLYNEQFF
TGCAGTGCTAGAGGAAAAGAAGCGGGACCCCTCTACAATGAGCAGTTCTTC
>TRBV7-9|TRBD2|many|TRBJ2-3
CASSLLAGKGDTQYF
TGTGCCAGCAGCTTACTAGCGGGAAAAGGGGATACGCAGTATTTT
>TRBV4-2|TRBD2|many|TRBJ2-1
CASSQVRSGGHNEQFF
TGTGCCAGCAGCCAAGTCCGCAGCGGGGGGCACAATGAGCAGTTCTTC
>TRBV5-1|.|many|TRBJ1-6
CASSLVSGRYNSPLHF
TGCGCCAGCAGCTTGGTTTCAGGACGCTATAATTCACCCCTCCACTTT
>TRBV3-1|TRBD2|many|TRBJ2-2
CASSQAPAVAGGSGELFF
TGTGCCAGCAGCCAAGCCCCCGCAGTAGCGGGGGGGTCCGGGGAGCTGTTTTTT
>TRBV7-9|TRBD2|many|TRBJ2-5
CASNPTSGGGETQYF
TGTGCCAGCAACCCGACTAGCGGGGGCGGGGAGACCCAGTACTTC
>TRBV7-2|TRBD1|many|TRBJ1-2
CASSPKDRVYGYTF
TGTGCCAGCAGCCCCAAGGACAGGGTCTATGGCTACACCTTC
>TRBV12-3/TRBV12-4|TRBD2|.|TRBJ2-3
CASSRGLAGGGDTQYF
TGTGCCAGCAGCCGTGGACTAGCGGGGGGGGGAGATACGCAGTATTTT
>TRBV7-2|.|many|TRBJ2-5
CASSRDGNQETQYF
TGTGCCAGCAGCCGGGACGGGAACCAAGAGACCCAGTACTTC
>TRBV25-1|TRBD1|many|TRBJ2-7
CASSPQGAWSYEQYF
TGTGCCAGCAGTCCCCAGGGGGCCTGGTCGTACGAGCAGTACTTC
>TRBV7-8|.|many|TRBJ1-3
CASSPRVVASSGNTIYF
TGTGCCAGCAGCCCCCGGGTAGTGGCCTCCTCTGGAAACACCATATATTTT
>TRBV20-1|.|many|TRBJ1-5
CSASGEGSNQPQHF
TGCAGTGCTAGTGGCGAGGGCAGCAATCAGCCCCAGCATTTT
>TRBV6-5|TRBD1|many|TRBJ2-7
CASNRAGTGTGKTYEQYF
TGTGCCAGCAATCGGGCGGGGACCGGGACAGGGAAAACCTACGAGCAGTACTTC
>TRBV6-5|.|many|TRBJ2-2
CASSYRNGELFF
TGTGCCAGCAGTTACCGTAACGGGGAGCTGTTTTTT
>TRBV11-2|.|many|TRBJ2-5
CASSPRTAGETQYF
TGTGCCAGCAGCCCGCGGACAGCTGGAGAGACCCAGTACTTC
>TRBV7-6|.|.|TRBJ2-7
CASSLLPNSYEQYF
TGTGCCAGCAGCTTACTCCCTAACTCCTACGAGCAGTACTTC
>TRBV5-4|.|many|TRBJ2-3
CASHRGTDTQYF
TGTGCCAGCCACAGGGGCACAGATACGCAGTATTTT
>TRBV5-1|.|many|TRBJ2-3
CASSLAPRTVQDTQYF
TGCGCCAGCAGCTTGGCCCCAAGGACGGTGCAAGATACGCAGTATTTT
>TRBV5-5|.|many|TRBJ2-1
CASSLDRGGNEQFF
TGTGCCAGCAGCTTGGACAGGGGAGGCAATGAGCAGTTCTTC
>TRBV12-3/TRBV12-4|TRBD1|many|TRBJ1-5
CASSPGTGGSPQHF
TGTGCCAGCAGTCCTGGGACAGGGGGCAGCCCCCAGCATTTT
>TRBV20-1|.|many|TRBJ1-5
CSASRVGGSNQPQHF
TGCAGTGCTAGTCGAGTTGGGGGGAGCAATCAGCCCCAGCATTTT
>TRBV5-1|.|many|TRBJ2-5
CASSLGLRVETQYF
TGCGCCAGCAGCTTGGGACTAAGGGTGGAGACCCAGTACTTC
>TRBV5-1|TRBD2|many|TRBJ2-1
CASSWGGLAGYNEQFF
TGCGCCAGCAGCTGGGGGGGACTAGCGGGCTACAATGAGCAGTTCTTC
>TRBV28|.|few|TRBJ1-6
CASSLGKSSYNSPLHF
TGTGCCAGCAGTTTAGGAAAGAGCTCCTATAATTCACCCCTCCACTTT
>TRBV20-1|TRBD2|many|TRBJ2-3
CSARRVAGRPDTQYF
TGCAGTGCTAGGCGAGTAGCGGGGCGTCCAGATACGCAGTATTTT
>TRBV7-8|.|many|TRBJ2-5
CASSLVENTQYF
TGTGCCAGCAGCTTAGTGGAGAACACCCAGTACTTC
>TRBV3-1|TRBD1|.|TRBJ1-5
CASSHSGGNQPQHF
TGTGCCAGCAGCCACTCAGGGGGTAATCAGCCCCAGCATTTT
>TRBV4-3|.|many|TRBJ2-1
CASSLDYSSSYNEQFF
TGCGCCAGCAGCCTTGACTACTCGAGCTCCTACAATGAGCAGTTCTTC
>TRBV5-1|.|many|TRBJ1-4
CASSLAAGPGEKLFF
TGCGCCAGCAGCTTGGCCGCGGGGCCGGGTGAAAAACTGTTTTTT
>TRBV4-1|.|many|TRBJ2-4
CASSQNQGKNIQYF
TGCGCCAGCAGCCAAAACCAGGGTAAAAACATTCAGTACTTC
>TRBV6-2/TRBV6-3|TRBD2|many|TRBJ2-1
CAKTSGGISYNEQFF
TGTGCCAAGACTAGCGGGGGTATCTCCTACAATGAGCAGTTCTTC
>TRBV29-1|TRBD2|many|TRBJ2-3
CSVGRGLAGRDTQYF
TGCAGCGTTGGACGGGGACTAGCGGGGAGAGATACGCAGTATTTT
>TRBV12-2|.|.|TRBJ1-3
CASRLDSSGKQSSGNTIYF
TGTGCAAGTCGCTTAGACTCCTCCGGAAAACAGAGCTCTGGAAACACCATATATTTT
>TRBV29-1|TRBD1|few|TRBJ1-1
CSARTGSSTEAFF
TGCAGCGCTAGGACAGGGTCGTCCACTGAAGCTTTCTTT
>TRBV28|.|many|TRBJ2-2
CATRRGRHTGELFF
TGTGCCACCAGACGGGGGCGGCACACCGGGGAGCTGTTTTTT
>TRBV5-6|TRBD1|many|TRBJ1-2
CASSPRTGANYGYTF
TGTGCCAGCAGCCCGCGGACAGGGGCTAACTATGGCTACACCTTC
>TRBV7-3|.|many|TRBJ2-1
CASSPRGGGAIEQFF
TGTGCCAGCAGCCCCAGGGGAGGGGGGGCGATTGAGCAGTTCTTC
>TRBV28|.|many|TRBJ2-2
CASRLGQNTGELFF
TGTGCCAGCAGATTGGGGCAGAACACCGGGGAGCTGTTTTTT
>TRBV5-1|.|many|TRBJ1-2
CASSQDSPNYGYTF
TGCGCCAGCAGCCAAGACAGCCCTAACTATGGCTACACCTTC
>TRBV7-9|TRBD1|many|TRBJ2-1
CASSLIGTGGYNEQFF
TGTGCCAGCAGCTTAATAGGGACAGGGGGCTACAATGAGCAGTTCTTC
>TRBV19|.|.|TRBJ1-1
CASSIGPMKMNTEAFF
TGTGCCAGTAGTATAGGCCCGATGAAGATGAACACTGAAGCTTTCTTT
>TRBV15|TRBD1|medium-sized|TRBJ2-7
CATSRTGQSYEQYF
TGTGCCACCAGCAGAACGGGACAGAGCTACGAGCAGTACTTC
>TRBV20-1|TRBD2|many|TRBJ2-1
CSASTGLADGEQFF
TGCAGTGCTTCTACGGGACTAGCTGACGGTGAGCAGTTCTTC